A single sample gave rise to the 24 T cell receptor beta chains below, sequenced in a study of neurological immune-mediated disorders. A single record per CDR3 protein comes from TCRdb applying MiXCR to the 5' RACE reads. Of 60,000 to 70,000 distinct CDR3 sequences in the sample, roughly 5% were seen once. The sequenced material came from PBMCs. The receptors were sampled from a human donor with multiple sclerosis. The donor label of this sample is uncertain.

The chain employs TRBV20-1 and TRBJ2-3; 9 nucleotides match TRBD2. J gave up 2 bases and V 6 bases, and 6 bases lay outside the gene matches. There are 14 residues in the CDR3. Germline V CDR1 and CDR2: DFQATT, SNEGSKA (reference sequence). CDR3 nucleotide sequence: TGCAGTGCAAAGACTAGCGGCATCACAGATACGCAGTATTTT. Translating it yields CSAKTSGITDTQYF.

This clonotype occurred many times. The chain carries TRBV10-3 and TRBJ2-1; TRBD1 matches at 9 bases. There are 16 residues in the CDR3. Germline CDR1 ENHRY, CDR2 SYGVKD. With 3 bases clipped from V and 4 bases from J, the junction kept 7 bases outside the gene matches. DNA for the CDR3: TGTGCCATCAGTGACCTCCCGGGACAGGGATACAATGAGCAGTTCTTC. Translation: CAISDLPGQGYNEQFF.

Ten or more counts support this clonotype. The CDR3 is CASSLGLGTGPTGELFF. In DNA form, the CDR3 reads TGCGCCAGCAGCTTGGGGCTGGGGACAGGACCTACCGGGGAGCTGTTTTTT. The chain is built from TRBV5-1 and TRBJ2-2; 8 nucleotides match TRBD1. CDR3 size: 17 residues. The V segment lost 0 bases and the J segment 5 bases; nucleotides outside the gene matches: 9. Germline-derived CDR1 and CDR2 are SGHRS and YFSETQ.

Ten or more counts support this clonotype. The J gene is TRBJ1-1, the V gene TRBV4-1; D unclear. CDR1 and CDR2 from the germline V gene are MGHRA and YSYEKL. V shed 4 bases and J shed 1 base, with 7 bases lying between them. The CDR3 has 13 amino acids. CDR3 DNA sequence: TGCGCCAGCAGCCCCCGGGGGAACACTGAAGCTTTCTTT. It translates to CASSPRGNTEAFF.

Ten or more counts support this clonotype. V usage is TRBV3-1 and J usage is TRBJ2-1; D is unresolved. Germline V gene lookup returns CDR1 LGHDT and CDR2 YNNKEL (reference sequence). Between the trimmed V and J ends, which lost 4 bases and 4 bases, there was a span of 14 bases. There are 15 residues in the CDR3. The CDR3 region has the DNA TGTGCCAGCAGCCTCTCGGGTACCCTGTACAATGAGCAGTTCTTC. Protein sequence: CASSLSGTLYNEQFF.

This clonotype was observed at least ten times. The chain joins TRBV5-1 to TRBJ1-2, with 10 bases matching TRBD1. The V segment lost 4 bases and the J segment 2 bases; nucleotides outside the gene matches: 5. This CDR3 is built from 15 residues. Germline assignment: CDR1 SGHRS and CDR2 YFSETQ. CDR3 DNA sequence: TGCGCCAGCAGCAAAGGACAGGGGGACAACTATGGCTACACCTTC. Translation: CASSKGQGDNYGYTF.

This clonotype was counted many times. The J gene is TRBJ1-2, the V gene TRBV3-1; D unclear. In germline, CDR1 is LGHDT, CDR2 YNNKEL (reference sequence). This CDR3 is 16 amino acids long. The V end lost 0 bases, the J end lost 0 bases, and 11 bases lay between the germline ends. CDR3 amino acids: CASSQERRSANYGYTF. The CDR3 DNA reads as TGTGCCAGCAGCCAAGAAAGGCGGTCAGCTAACTATGGCTACACCTTC.

This clonotype showed up many times. The rearrangement joins TRBV4-1 to TRBJ1-1; no firm D call. Germline values: CDR1 MGHRA, CDR2 YSYEKL. V was cut by 4 bases and J by 1 base, with 16 bases left in between. This CDR3 region has 16 residues. DNA for the CDR3: TGCGCCAGCAGCCCGTTAACTCCCGGCAGGAACACTGAAGCTTTCTTT. Translated: CASSPLTPGRNTEAFF.

This clonotype has at least ten counts. The chain is built from TRBV7-6 and TRBJ2-7, with D tentatively TRBD1 (6 bases). The germline CDR1 and CDR2 sequences are SGHVS and FNYEAQ. Trimming left V 5 bases short and J 8 bases short, with 16 bases between. CDR3 size: 13 residues. The CDR3 spells CASSPTRTVKQYF. The CDR3, as DNA: TGTGCCAGCAGCCCGACCCGGACAGTCAAGCAGTACTTC. The full variable domain, rest sourced from reference TRBV7-6 and TRBJ2-7, is GAGVSQSPRYKVTKRGQDVALRCDPISGHVSLYWYRQALGQGPEFLTYFNYEAQQDKSGLPNDRFSAERPEGSISTLTIQRTEQRDSAMYRCASSPTRTVKQYFGPGTRLTVT.

This clonotype was counted at least ten times. The gene calls are TRBV6-5 and TRBJ2-5, with a possible D match to TRBD1 (5 bases). The CDR3 totals 16 residues. V was shortened by 6 bases and J by 0 bases, with 17 bases between the two germline ends. Per the germline V gene, CDR1 is MNHEY and CDR2 is SVGAGI. As DNA, the CDR3 is TGTGCCAGCAGCCCATCCAGGGCGAGGTACCAAGAGACCCAGTACTTC. Translation gives CASSPSRARYQETQYF.

This clonotype was picked up many times. V and J are TRBV5-5 and TRBJ2-7, with a possible D match to TRBD1 (6 bases). Germline values: CDR1 SGHKS, CDR2 YYEKEE (reference sequence). Trimming pared 4 bases from V and 5 bases from J, leaving 22 bases between. CDR3 length: 16 amino acids. The CDR3 loop reads CASSPPRRDKFHEQYF. For the CDR3, the DNA is TGTGCCAGCAGCCCACCTCGCCGGGACAAGTTCCACGAGCAGTACTTC.

The table lists this clonotype with many counts. The chain combines TRBV7-2 with TRBJ1-2; D perhaps matches TRBD1 (5 bases). Germline CDR1 SGHTA, CDR2 FQGNSA. There are 15 residues in the CDR3. Trimming stripped 1 base from V and 2 bases from J, with 11 bases between. The chain's CDR3 is CASSLVGGENYGYTF. As DNA, the CDR3 is TGTGCCAGCAGCTTAGTGGGGGGAGAGAACTATGGCTACACCTTC.

This clonotype was found many times. V is TRBV7-2 and J is TRBJ2-5, with a possible D match to TRBD2 (7 bases). CDR3 length: 14 amino acids. CDR1 SGHTA and CDR2 FQGNSA come from the germline V gene. The ends were cut back, 5 bases at V and 4 bases at J, with 14 bases in the middle. CDR3: CASSLGGGGETQYF. The CDR3 DNA reads TGTGCCAGCAGCCTGGGGGGGGGCGGAGAGACCCAGTACTTC.

This clonotype has at least ten counts. The chain joins TRBV5-1 to TRBJ1-6; D perhaps matches TRBD1 (5 bases). CDR1 and CDR2 (germline): SGHRS, YFSETQ. Trimming shortened V by 0 bases and J by 6 bases, and 7 bases separated the two germline ends. This CDR3 is built from 14 residues. For the CDR3, the DNA is TGCGCCAGCAGCTTGGCTCAGGGTAATTCACCCCTCCACTTT. As protein: CASSLAQGNSPLHF.

This clonotype has a count of ten or more. CDR3 in DNA: TGCAGTGGGGTGAAAGGGAGACGGGATACGCAGTATTTT. This encodes CSGVKGRRDTQYF. The genes are TRBV20-1 and TRBJ2-3, with a possible D match to TRBD2 (5 bases). There are 13 residues in the CDR3. V lost 7 bases and J 6 bases, leaving 17 bases between the germline ends. CDR1 is DFQATT, CDR2 SNEGSKA, per germline (reference sequence).

This clonotype has a count of ten or more. As DNA, the CDR3 is TGCAGTGCTAGAGGGACTAGCGGGATCCGCACAGATACGCAGTATTTT. Translating gives CSARGTSGIRTDTQYF. The V call is TRBV20-1, the J call TRBJ2-3, with 12 bases lining up with TRBD2. Per germline, CDR1 DFQATT and CDR2 SNEGSKA (reference sequence). Unmatched junction bases numbered 3, after V lost 1 base and J lost 1 base. CDR3 length equals 16 residues.

This clonotype was observed many times. CDR3: CAISASGGSNQPQHF. The CDR3 DNA reads TGTGCCATCAGTGCCTCTGGGGGCAGCAATCAGCCCCAGCATTTT. The chain combines TRBV10-3 with TRBJ1-5; maybe TRBD1 (6 bases). The germline CDR1 and CDR2 sequences are ENHRY and SYGVKD. CDR3 length: 15 residues. Trimming removed 4 bases from V and 1 base from J, with 11 bases in between.

The table lists this clonotype with many counts. This sequence joins TRBV7-8 and TRBJ2-3; D is unclear. V dropped 4 bases and J dropped 3 bases, with 8 bases sitting between them. CDR1 and CDR2 from the germline V gene are SGHVS and FQNEAQ. The CDR3 is made up of 13 amino acids. CDR3 protein: CASSWGSTDTQYF. The DNA of the CDR3 is TGTGCCAGCAGCTGGGGATCAACAGATACGCAGTATTTT.

This clonotype appeared many times. The chain employs TRBV6-1 and TRBJ2-7; D is tentatively TRBD1 or TRBD2 (5 bases each). The CDR3 is made up of 14 amino acids. V lost 3 bases to trimming and J lost 0 bases, with 9 bases between them. Germline assignment: CDR1 MNHNS and CDR2 SASEGT. The CDR3 loop reads CASSEGDPSYEQYF. CDR3 nucleotide sequence: TGTGCCAGCAGTGAGGGGGATCCCTCCTACGAGCAGTACTTC.

This clonotype was counted ten times or more. The J gene is TRBJ2-5, the V gene TRBV20-1; TRBD2 agrees at 14 bases. Per germline, CDR1 DFQATT and CDR2 SNEGSKA (reference sequence). Germline trimming cut 4 bases from V and 0 bases from J; bases unmatched to any gene: 7. The CDR3 consists of 17 residues. CDR3 loop: CSAKGLAGGQYQETQYF. CDR3 DNA sequence: TGCAGTGCTAAAGGACTAGCGGGGGGCCAGTACCAAGAGACCCAGTACTTC.

This clonotype was seen at least ten times. The CDR3: CSARDLQRGEGGTDTQYF. In DNA, the CDR3 is TGCAGTGCTAGAGATCTCCAGCGGGGGGAAGGAGGCACAGATACGCAGTATTTT. The V call is TRBV20-1, the J call TRBJ2-3; the match to TRBD2 covers 9 bases. Germline CDR1 DFQATT, CDR2 SNEGSKA (reference sequence). This CDR3 is 18 amino acids long. V was clipped by 0 bases and J by 1 base; unmatched bases: 11.

This clonotype was detected ten times or more. The chain employs TRBV24-1 and TRBJ2-3, with 9 positions matching TRBD2. The CDR3 has 16 residues. Germline CDR1 and CDR2: KGHDR and SFDVKD. The junction had 9 bases not matched to a gene; V was cut back by 4 bases and J by 5 bases. The DNA of the CDR3 is TGTGCCACCAGTGACCCTCGGCGGGGGGGCGTAGATACGCAGTATTTT. Residues: CATSDPRRGGVDTQYF.

This clonotype showed up many times. The chain combines TRBV5-6 with TRBJ2-7; D uncertain. There are 15 residues in the CDR3. CDR1 and CDR2 (germline): SGHDT, YYEEEE. V lost 6 bases and J 0 bases, leaving 16 bases between the germline ends. The DNA of the CDR3 is TGTGCCAGCACCCCCGGAGTCGTCAGCTCCTACGAGCAGTACTTC. As protein: CASTPGVVSSYEQYF.

A few counts support this clonotype. The chain combines TRBV5-6 with TRBJ1-1; TRBD1 agrees at 8 bases. Germline V gene sequence: CDR1 SGHDT, CDR2 YYEEEE. This CDR3 region has 15 residues. The trim removed 0 bases at V and 4 bases at J, leaving 5 bases unmatched. The CDR3 region has the DNA TGTGCCAGCAGCTTGGACCCAGGACAGGGCACTGAAGCTTTCTTT. It encodes CASSLDPGQGTEAFF.